This TCR beta chain was recovered during a study of breast tumors, draining lymph nodes, adjacent tissues. The ends were cut back, 6 bases at V and 10 bases at J, with 12 bases in the middle. This CDR3 region has 11 residues. Germline V gives CDR1 MDHEN, CDR2 SYDVKM. In TCRdb, the multiplex PCR reads were re-called with MiXCR into one record per CDR3 protein. This table has about 270,000 distinct CDR3 sequences, about 33% appearing once. Breast cancer patients provided tissue from their axillary draining lymph nodes. The chain joins TRBV28 to TRBJ2-5, with D uncertain. This sequence was found in a female donor with breast cancer. Some clones in this sample may be carry-over from other donors' samples. The sequenced material came from axillary lymph node tissue. In nucleotides, the CDR3 is TGTGCCAGCAGCCCCACCGTGGGCCAGTACTTC. This codes for CASSPTVGQYF.